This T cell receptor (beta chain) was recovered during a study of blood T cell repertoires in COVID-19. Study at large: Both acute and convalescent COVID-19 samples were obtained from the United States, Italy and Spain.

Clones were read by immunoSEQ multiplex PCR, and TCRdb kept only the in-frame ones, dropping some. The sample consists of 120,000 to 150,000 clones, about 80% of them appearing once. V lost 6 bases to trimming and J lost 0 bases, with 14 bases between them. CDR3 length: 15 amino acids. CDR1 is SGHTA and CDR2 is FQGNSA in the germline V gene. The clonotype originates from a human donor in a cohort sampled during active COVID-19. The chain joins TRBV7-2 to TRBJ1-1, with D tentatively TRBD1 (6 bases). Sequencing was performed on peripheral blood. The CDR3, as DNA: TGTGCCAGCAGGACTATACAGGGCGTGAACACTGAAGCTTTCTTT. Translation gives CASRTIQGVNTEAFF. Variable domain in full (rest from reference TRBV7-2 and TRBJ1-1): GAGVSQSPSNKVTEKGKDVELRCDPISGHTALYWYRQSLGQGLEFLIYFQGNSAPDKSGLPSDRFSAERTGGSVSTLTIQRTQQEDSAVYLCASRTIQGVNTEAFFGQGTRLTVV.